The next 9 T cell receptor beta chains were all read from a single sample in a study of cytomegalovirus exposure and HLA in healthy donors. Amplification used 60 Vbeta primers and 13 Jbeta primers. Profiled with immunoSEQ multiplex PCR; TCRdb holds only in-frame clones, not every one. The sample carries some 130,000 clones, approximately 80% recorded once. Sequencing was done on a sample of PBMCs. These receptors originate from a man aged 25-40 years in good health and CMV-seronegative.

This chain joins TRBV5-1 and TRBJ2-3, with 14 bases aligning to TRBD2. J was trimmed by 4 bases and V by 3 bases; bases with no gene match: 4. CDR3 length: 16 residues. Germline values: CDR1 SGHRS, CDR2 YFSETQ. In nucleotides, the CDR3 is TGCGCCAGCAGCTCAGGGACTAGCGGGAGCCCAGATACGCAGTATTTT. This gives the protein CASSSGTSGSPDTQYF.

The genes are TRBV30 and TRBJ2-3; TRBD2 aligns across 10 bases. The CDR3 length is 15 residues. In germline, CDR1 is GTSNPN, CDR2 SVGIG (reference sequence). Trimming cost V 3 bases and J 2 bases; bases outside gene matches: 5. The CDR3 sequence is CAWRSLAGYTDTQYF. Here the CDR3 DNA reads TGTGCCTGGAGATCACTAGCGGGGTACACAGATACGCAGTATTTT.

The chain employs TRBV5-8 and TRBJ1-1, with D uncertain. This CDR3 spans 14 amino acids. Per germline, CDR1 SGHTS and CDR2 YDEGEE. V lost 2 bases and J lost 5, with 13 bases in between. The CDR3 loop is CASSFPPGRTEAFF. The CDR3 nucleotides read TGTGCCAGCAGCTTCCCACCTGGTCGGACTGAAGCTTTCTTT.

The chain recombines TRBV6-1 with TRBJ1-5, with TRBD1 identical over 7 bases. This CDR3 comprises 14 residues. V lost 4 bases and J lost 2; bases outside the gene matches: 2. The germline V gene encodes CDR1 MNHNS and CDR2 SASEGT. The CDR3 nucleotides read TGTGCCAGCAGTGGAACAGGGGGCAATCAGCCCCAGCATTTT. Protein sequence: CASSGTGGNQPQHF.

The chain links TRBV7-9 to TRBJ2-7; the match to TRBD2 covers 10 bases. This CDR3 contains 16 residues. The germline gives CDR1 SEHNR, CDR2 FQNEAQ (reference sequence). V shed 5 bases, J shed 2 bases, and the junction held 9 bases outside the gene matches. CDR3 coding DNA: TGTGCCAGCAGCCGAGTGACTAGCGGGTTCCCCTACGAGCAGTACTTC. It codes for CASSRVTSGFPYEQYF.

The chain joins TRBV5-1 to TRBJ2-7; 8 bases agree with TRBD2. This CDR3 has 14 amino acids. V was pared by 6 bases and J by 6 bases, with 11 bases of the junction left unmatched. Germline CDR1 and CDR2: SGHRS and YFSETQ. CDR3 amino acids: CASKDGAGASEQYF. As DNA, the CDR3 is TGCGCCAGCAAAGACGGAGCGGGAGCTAGCGAGCAGTACTTC.

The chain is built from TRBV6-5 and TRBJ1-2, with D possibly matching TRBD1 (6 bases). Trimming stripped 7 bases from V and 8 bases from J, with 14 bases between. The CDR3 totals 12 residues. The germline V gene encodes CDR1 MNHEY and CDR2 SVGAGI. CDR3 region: CASKYRVGGYTF. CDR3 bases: TGTGCCAGCAAATACAGGGTTGGCGGCTACACCTTC.

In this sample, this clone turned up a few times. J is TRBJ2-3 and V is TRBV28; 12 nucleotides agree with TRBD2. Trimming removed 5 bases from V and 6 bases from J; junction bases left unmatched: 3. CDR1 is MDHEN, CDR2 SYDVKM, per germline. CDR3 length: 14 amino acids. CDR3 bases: TGTGCCAGCAGTCGGACTAGCGGGGAGGATACGCAGTATTTT. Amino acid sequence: CASSRTSGEDTQYF.

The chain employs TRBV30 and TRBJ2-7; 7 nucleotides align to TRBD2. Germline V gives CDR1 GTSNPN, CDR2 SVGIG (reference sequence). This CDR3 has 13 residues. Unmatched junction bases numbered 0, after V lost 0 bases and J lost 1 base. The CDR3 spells CAWSVGGSYEQYF. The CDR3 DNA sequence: TGTGCCTGGAGTGTGGGGGGGTCCTACGAGCAGTACTTC.